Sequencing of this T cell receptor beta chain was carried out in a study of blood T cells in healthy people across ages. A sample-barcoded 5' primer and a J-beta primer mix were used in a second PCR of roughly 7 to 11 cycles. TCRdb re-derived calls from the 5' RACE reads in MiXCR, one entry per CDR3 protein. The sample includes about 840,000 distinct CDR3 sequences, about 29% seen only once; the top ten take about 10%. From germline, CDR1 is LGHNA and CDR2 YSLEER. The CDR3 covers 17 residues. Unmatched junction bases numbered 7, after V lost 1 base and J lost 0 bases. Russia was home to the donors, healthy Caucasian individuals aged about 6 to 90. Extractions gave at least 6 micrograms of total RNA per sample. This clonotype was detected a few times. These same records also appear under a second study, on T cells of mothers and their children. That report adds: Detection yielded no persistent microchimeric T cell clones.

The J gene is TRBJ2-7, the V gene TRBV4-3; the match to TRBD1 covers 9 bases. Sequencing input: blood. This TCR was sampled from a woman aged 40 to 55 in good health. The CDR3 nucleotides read TGCGCCAGCAGCCAAGGTACGGGACAGGGTCTCTCCTACGAGCAGTACTTC. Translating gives CASSQGTGQGLSYEQYF.